The text below deals with one T cell receptor beta chain. Its specificity is not known. Blood specimens came from baseline, cycle 4 day 1, and cycle 7 day 1. These data originate in a study of OX40 agonist ivuxolimab in advanced cancers. Points from the study as a whole: At doses 0.1 to 3.0 mg/kg, CD4+ and CD8+ clones expanded.

Repertoires were generated with immunoSEQ multiplex PCR, while TCRdb's copy carries only in-frame clones and drops some. The sample shows about 75,000 clones, 85% of them seen only once. The CDR3 extends over 15 amino acids. Germline lookup yields CDR1 LNHDA and CDR2 SQIVND (reference sequence). The V and J ends lost 5 bases and 11 bases, in that order; junction bases with no gene match: 10. Material: CD4+ or CD8+ T cells sorted from blood, obtained in a trial of the OX40 agonist ivuxolimab. The receptor comes from an adult with an advanced solid tumor such as melanoma, head and neck, liver or kidney cancer. V and J are TRBV19 and TRBJ1-6; 9 nucleotides agree with TRBD1. The CDR3 bases are TGTGCCAGTAGTGTCACTCCGGGACAGGGTACACCCCTCCACTTT. It encodes CASSVTPGQGTPLHF.